Shown below are 26 T cell receptor beta chains from a single sample sequenced in a study of spatial heterogeneity in lung cancer. General study findings and limits: Higher tumor mutation counts went along with higher counts of expanded intratumoral alpha and beta TCRs.

TCRdb passed the 5' RACE reads through MiXCR, listing each CDR3 protein once. The sample lists 17,000 or so distinct CDR3 sequences, 6.2% seen once, with 6.8% in the top ten. Indicated time point: sample taken at primary tumor resection. Their cognate antigens are unknown. The source material was lung tumor tissue, sampled at surgery. The receptors were sampled from a male donor with early-stage non-small cell lung cancer.

The sample holds many counts of this clonotype. The chain carries TRBV6-1 and TRBJ2-7, with unresolved D. From germline, CDR1 is MNHNS and CDR2 SASEGT. The CDR3 is 14 amino acids. Trimming cost V 1 base and J 0 bases, with 7 bases left between them. The DNA of the CDR3 is TGTGCCAGCAGTGAAGACTACGGCTCCTACGAGCAGTACTTC. The encoded protein is CASSEDYGSYEQYF.

There are many counts of this clonotype. V and J are TRBV9 and TRBJ2-4; TRBD1 agrees at 7 bases. Germline V CDR1 and CDR2: SGDLS, YYNGEE. The CDR3 contains 17 residues. J was trimmed by 3 bases and V by 0 bases; bases with no gene match: 9. As DNA, the CDR3 is TGTGCCAGCAGCGTAGCTGGTACAGGGGTCGGCAAAAACATTCAGTACTTC. Translated: CASSVAGTGVGKNIQYF.

The chain couples TRBV5-1 to TRBJ2-5, with 8 bases that match TRBD1. The CDR3 runs 14 residues. Germline V CDR1 and CDR2: SGHRS, YFSETQ. J lost 5 bases, V lost 3 bases, and 6 bases had no gene match. The CDR3 DNA sequence: TGCGCCAGCAGCTGGACACAGGGGGTGGAGACCCAGTACTTC. Translated, it gives CASSWTQGVETQYF.

The chain couples TRBV6-6 to TRBJ2-1, with 9 nucleotides matching TRBD2. J lost 4 bases, V lost 6 bases, and 4 bases had no gene match. Germline values: CDR1 MNHNY, CDR2 SVGAGI (reference sequence). This CDR3 is built from 14 residues. CDR3 sequence: CASSPTSGYNEQFF. As DNA, the CDR3 is TGTGCCAGCAGCCCGACTAGCGGATACAATGAGCAGTTCTTC.

This clonotype showed up many times. This chain links TRBV30 with TRBJ1-6; D remains unclear. V gave up 0 bases and J gave up 11 bases, with 11 bases separating them. Germline lookup yields CDR1 GTSNPN and CDR2 SVGIG (reference sequence). The CDR3 contains 13 residues. The CDR3 nucleotides read TGTGCCTGGAGTGTACAATGGACTACACCCCTCCACTTT. This encodes CAWSVQWTTPLHF.

This clonotype came up many times. This chain uses TRBV20-1 with TRBJ2-1; 7 nucleotides align to TRBD1. CDR1 DFQATT and CDR2 SNEGSKA come from the germline V gene (reference sequence). Unmatched junction bases numbered 7, after V lost 3 bases and J lost 8 bases. This CDR3 contains 13 residues. DNA for the CDR3: TGCAGTGCTAGCGAAGGGACAGAACATGAGCAGTTCTTC. Amino acids: CSASEGTEHEQFF.

In regard to this clonotype: A read error may explain this, as a much larger clone is one base away. Likely a read error: the CDR3 ends without its conserved phenylalanine or tryptophan. The V gene is TRBV20-1, the J gene TRBJ2-3; D gene unclear. V was pared by 4 bases and J by 2 bases, with 7 bases between. Germline V gene data show CDR1 as DFQATT and CDR2 as SNEGSKA (reference sequence). The CDR3 loop spans 12 amino acids. As DNA, the CDR3 is TGCAGTGCTACAGACCTCACAGATACGCAGTATTCT. Protein sequence: CSATDLTDTQYS.

This clonotype was recorded at least ten times. The rearrangement links TRBV7-6 to TRBJ2-2; 7 bases agree with TRBD1. The germline V gene encodes CDR1 SGHVS and CDR2 FNYEAQ. Trimming removed 2 bases from V and 0 bases from J; junction bases left unmatched: 0. CDR3 length: 15 amino acids. Here the CDR3 reads CASSLQGANTGELFF. The CDR3 region has the DNA TGTGCCAGCAGCTTACAGGGGGCGAACACCGGGGAGCTGTTTTTT.

The table lists this clonotype with many counts. The V call is TRBV7-8, the J call TRBJ2-7; D gene ambiguous. This CDR3 has 11 residues. Germline V gene sequence: CDR1 SGHVS, CDR2 FQNEAQ. The V end was cut by 1 base, the J end by 6 bases, with 4 bases between. CDR3 coding DNA: TGTGCCAGCAGCTTAGGACCCGAGCAGTACTTC. This translates into CASSLGPEQYF.

The chain uses TRBV3-1 and TRBJ2-2; 8 bases are shared with TRBD2. Germline V gene data show CDR1 as LGHDT and CDR2 as YNNKEL (reference sequence). V shed 4 bases and J 3 bases; nucleotides not matched to a gene: 7. The CDR3 is made up of 16 amino acids. Here the CDR3 DNA reads TGTGCCAGCAGCCCCACGGGCGGGGGGTACACCGGGGAGCTGTTTTTT. Translated: CASSPTGGGYTGELFF. The complete variable domain, with remaining parts taken from reference TRBV3-1 and TRBJ2-2, reads DTAVSQTPKYLVTQMGNDKSIKCEQNLGHDTMYWYKQDSKKFLKIMFSYNNKELIINETVPNRFSPKSPDKAHLNLHINSLELGDSAVYFCASSPTGGGYTGELFFGEGSRLTVL.

Ten or more counts support this clonotype. This chain links TRBV30 with TRBJ1-2; TRBD1 matches at 7 bases. CDR3 size: 14 residues. Germline lookup yields CDR1 GTSNPN and CDR2 SVGIG (reference sequence). V was pared by 0 bases and J by 9 bases, with 10 bases of the junction left unmatched. CDR3 nucleotide sequence: TGTGCCTGGAGTGTATCCCGAGGGGGCGAGCGCTACACCTTC. It translates to CAWSVSRGGERYTF.

This clonotype was recorded many times. This rearrangement joins TRBV18 to TRBJ2-1, with TRBD2 matching 11 bases. J gave up 4 bases and V 6 bases, and 11 bases lay outside the gene matches. This CDR3 region has 17 residues. Looked up from germline, CDR1 is KGHSH and CDR2 is LQKENI. The CDR3, as DNA: TGTGCCAGCTCGCCGCGACCGGGACTAGCGGTTTACAATGAGCAGTTCTTC. It specifies CASSPRPGLAVYNEQFF.

This clonotype was recorded many times. The V call is TRBV28, the J call TRBJ2-1, with 10 bases fitting TRBD2. This CDR3 is 14 amino acids long. Per germline, CDR1 MDHEN and CDR2 SYDVKM. V dropped 8 bases and J dropped 5; count of bases not matched to a gene: 6. The CDR3: CASGISGRNNEQFF. As DNA, the CDR3 is TGTGCCAGCGGAATTAGCGGGAGGAACAATGAGCAGTTCTTC.

This clonotype has ten or more counts. The genes are TRBV7-2 and TRBJ1-1, with D maybe TRBD1 (5 bases). Looked up from germline, CDR1 is SGHTA and CDR2 is FQGNSA. This CDR3 has 16 residues. The ends were cut back, 8 bases at V and 0 bases at J, with 19 bases in the middle. The CDR3 bases are TGTGCCAGCGGAGGGGACGCTTGGGGCTTGAACACTGAAGCTTTCTTT. It is translated as CASGGDAWGLNTEAFF.

This rearrangement joins TRBV6-5 to TRBJ2-3, with 7 bases fitting TRBD2. Germline CDR1 and CDR2: MNHEY and SVGAGI. The CDR3 contains 14 residues. Trimming removed 6 bases from V and 9 bases from J; junction bases left unmatched: 12. This chain's CDR3 is CASSRGETRGTQYF. CDR3 DNA sequence: TGTGCCAGCAGCCGGGGGGAAACAAGAGGGACGCAGTATTTT.

This clonotype appeared many times. This chain joins TRBV3-1 and TRBJ1-5; D is undetermined. The CDR3 loop spans 15 amino acids. The germline V gene encodes CDR1 LGHDT and CDR2 YNNKEL (reference sequence). V lost 4 bases to trimming and J lost 3 bases, with 13 bases between them. The CDR3 nucleotides are TGTGCCAGCAGCCCCCAGTTCTGGTCCAATCAGCCCCAGCATTTT. Protein sequence: CASSPQFWSNQPQHF. Full variable domain (missing parts from reference TRBV3-1 and TRBJ1-5): DTAVSQTPKYLVTQMGNDKSIKCEQNLGHDTMYWYKQDSKKFLKIMFSYNNKELIINETVPNRFSPKSPDKAHLNLHINSLELGDSAVYFCASSPQFWSNQPQHFGDGTRLSIL.

This clonotype was seen repeatedly, ten times or more. The V call is TRBV25-1, the J call TRBJ2-5, with D hard to call. V shed 5 bases and J shed 5 bases, with 15 bases lying between them. The CDR3 consists of 14 residues. Germline values: CDR1 MGHDK, CDR2 SYGVNS. The CDR3 DNA is TGTGCCAGCAGTTACCCGGTATCGCCGGAGACCCAGTACTTC. Its translation is CASSYPVSPETQYF.

In this sample, this clonotype turned up many times. This chain joins TRBV7-2 and TRBJ2-7, with 13 bases matching TRBD2. The CDR3 runs to 15 residues. V lost 6 bases, J lost 4 bases, and 6 bases stayed unmatched. Germline CDR1 is SGHTA and CDR2 is FQGNSA. In nucleotides, the CDR3 is TGTGCCAGCAGACTAGCGGGGGGGACCTTATACGAGCAGTACTTC. It translates to CASRLAGGTLYEQYF.

This clonotype showed up many times. This chain uses TRBV4-3 with TRBJ2-1; 9 nucleotides match TRBD2. The CDR3 covers 14 residues. J was trimmed by 14 bases and V by 0 bases; bases with no gene match: 8. CDR1 and CDR2 (germline): LGHNA, YSLEER. The CDR3 nucleotides are TGCGCCAGCAGCCAAGAATTAGGTAGCGGGGGAGAGTTCTTC. Residues: CASSQELGSGGEFF.

This clonotype is labeled as medium-sized. The chain carries TRBV3-1 and TRBJ2-1; D is unclear. The CDR3 totals 13 residues. Trimming stripped 4 bases from V and 9 bases from J, with 13 bases between. Germline V gene sequence: CDR1 LGHDT, CDR2 YNNKEL (reference sequence). CDR3 loop: CASSPGATGEQFF. The CDR3 DNA is TGTGCCAGCAGCCCAGGCGCAACGGGTGAGCAGTTCTTC.

The sample holds many counts of this clonotype. The genes are TRBV28 and TRBJ1-4; D call uncertain. Germline CDR1 reads MDHEN; CDR2 reads SYDVKM. The CDR3 consists of 14 residues. The V and J ends lost 2 bases and 5 bases respectively, with 9 bases between them. The CDR3 region has the DNA TGTGCCAGCAGTTTACTTAGACCGAATGAAAAACTGTTTTTT. It is translated as CASSLLRPNEKLFF.

This clonotype was counted at least ten times. CDR3 nucleotides: TGCGCCAGCAGCCACCTGCCAGTCACAGATACGCAGTATTTT. It yields the protein CASSHLPVTDTQYF. The J gene is TRBJ2-3, the V gene TRBV4-3; D gene ambiguous. Germline values: CDR1 LGHNA, CDR2 YSLEER. This CDR3 has 14 residues. V lost 3 bases and J 2 bases, leaving 9 bases between the germline ends.

This clonotype was recorded many times. The rearrangement links TRBV5-1 to TRBJ2-1; the D gene is possibly TRBD2 (7 bases). The germline gives CDR1 SGHRS, CDR2 YFSETQ. The CDR3 runs to 15 residues. V was trimmed by 4 bases and J by 12 bases, leaving 23 bases between them. In nucleotides, the CDR3 is TGCGCCAGCAGCCTACTCCCGGGGGGCCCCCAAGGGCAGTTCTTC. Protein: CASSLLPGGPQGQFF.

This clonotype was detected many times. The chain combines TRBV7-8 with TRBJ2-5; the D is unclear. Germline V gene lookup returns CDR1 SGHVS and CDR2 FQNEAQ. V gave up 2 bases and J gave up 0 bases, with 7 bases separating them. The CDR3 has 14 amino acids. CDR3 bases: TGTGCCAGCAGCTTAAGTTTAGACCAAGAGACCCAGTACTTC. Its translation: CASSLSLDQETQYF.

This clonotype was recorded many times. The chain joins TRBV12-3 or TRBV12-4 to TRBJ1-2, with 8 bases that match TRBD1. The CDR3 totals 16 residues. Losses at the gene ends were 7 bases for V and 8 bases for J; bases not matched to a gene: 18. CDR3 residues: CASTDDVDRVLRGYTF. In DNA, the CDR3 is TGTGCCAGCACCGACGACGTGGACAGGGTTCTACGGGGCTACACCTTC.

The J gene is TRBJ1-2, the V gene TRBV15; no clear D gene. Germline assignment: CDR1 LNHNV and CDR2 YYDKDF (reference sequence). The V end was cut by 3 bases, the J end by 4 bases, with 9 bases between. This CDR3 spans 13 amino acids. The CDR3 loop reads CATSSTRLYGYTF. The CDR3 bases are TGTGCCACCAGCAGTACAAGACTCTATGGCTACACCTTC.